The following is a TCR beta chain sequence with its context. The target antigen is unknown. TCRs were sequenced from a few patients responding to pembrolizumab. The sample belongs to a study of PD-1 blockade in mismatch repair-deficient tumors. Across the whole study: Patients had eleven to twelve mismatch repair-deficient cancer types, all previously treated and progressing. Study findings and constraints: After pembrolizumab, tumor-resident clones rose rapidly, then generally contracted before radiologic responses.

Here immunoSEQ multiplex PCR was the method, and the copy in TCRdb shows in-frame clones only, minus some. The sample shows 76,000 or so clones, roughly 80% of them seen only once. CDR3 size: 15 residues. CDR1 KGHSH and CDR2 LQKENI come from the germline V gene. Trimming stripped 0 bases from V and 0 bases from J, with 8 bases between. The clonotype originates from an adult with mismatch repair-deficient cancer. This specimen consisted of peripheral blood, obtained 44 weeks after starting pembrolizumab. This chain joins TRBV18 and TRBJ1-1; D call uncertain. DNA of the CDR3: TGTGCCAGCTCACCACCCAAAGGATTGAACACTGAAGCTTTCTTT. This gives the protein CASSPPKGLNTEAFF.